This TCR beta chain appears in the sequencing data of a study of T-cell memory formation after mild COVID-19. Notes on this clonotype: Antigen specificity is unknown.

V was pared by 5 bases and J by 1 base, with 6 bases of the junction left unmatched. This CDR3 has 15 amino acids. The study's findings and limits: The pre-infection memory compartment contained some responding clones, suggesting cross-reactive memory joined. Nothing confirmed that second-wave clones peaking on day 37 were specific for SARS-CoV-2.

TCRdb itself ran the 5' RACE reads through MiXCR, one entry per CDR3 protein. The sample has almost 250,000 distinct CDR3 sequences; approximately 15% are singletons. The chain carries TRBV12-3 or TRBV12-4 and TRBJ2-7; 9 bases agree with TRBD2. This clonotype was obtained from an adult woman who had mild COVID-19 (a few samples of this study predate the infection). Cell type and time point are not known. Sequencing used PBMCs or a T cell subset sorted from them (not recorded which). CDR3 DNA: TGTGCCAGCAGTGTTAGCGGGAGAGGGTCCTACGAGCAGTACTTC. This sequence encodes CASSVSGRGSYEQYF.